This T cell receptor beta chain originates from a study of blood T cell repertoires in COVID-19. The germline gives CDR1 SGHRS, CDR2 YFSETQ. The trim removed 0 bases at V and 4 bases at J, leaving 4 bases unmatched. This CDR3 is 15 amino acids long. The cohort comprised adults aged 18 to 89 years residing in around 25 US areas. The study assigned cohorts using participant-reported clinical history. Produced via immunoSEQ multiplex PCR; TCRdb's table is partial and in-frame only. The table shows some 300,000 clones, with roughly 90% occurring only once. This receptor was taken from a young woman who had recovered from COVID-19. The sample was PBMCs or T cells enriched from blood (not recorded which). This chain uses TRBV5-1 with TRBJ2-1; the match to TRBD1 covers 7 bases. The CDR3 sequence: CASSLGTGNYNEQFF. DNA of the CDR3: TGCGCCAGCAGCTTGGGGACAGGTAATTACAATGAGCAGTTCTTC.